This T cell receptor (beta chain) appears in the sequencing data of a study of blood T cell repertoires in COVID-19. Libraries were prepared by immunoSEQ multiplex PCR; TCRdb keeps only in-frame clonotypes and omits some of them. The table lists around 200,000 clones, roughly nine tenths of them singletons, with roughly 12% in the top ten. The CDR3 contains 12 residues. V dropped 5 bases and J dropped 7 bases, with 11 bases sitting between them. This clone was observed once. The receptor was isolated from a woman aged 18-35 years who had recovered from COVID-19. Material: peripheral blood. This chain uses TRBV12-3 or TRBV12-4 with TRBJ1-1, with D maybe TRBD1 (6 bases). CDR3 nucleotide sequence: TGTGCCAGCAGTACGACAGGAAATGAAGCTTTCTTT. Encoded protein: CASSTTGNEAFF.